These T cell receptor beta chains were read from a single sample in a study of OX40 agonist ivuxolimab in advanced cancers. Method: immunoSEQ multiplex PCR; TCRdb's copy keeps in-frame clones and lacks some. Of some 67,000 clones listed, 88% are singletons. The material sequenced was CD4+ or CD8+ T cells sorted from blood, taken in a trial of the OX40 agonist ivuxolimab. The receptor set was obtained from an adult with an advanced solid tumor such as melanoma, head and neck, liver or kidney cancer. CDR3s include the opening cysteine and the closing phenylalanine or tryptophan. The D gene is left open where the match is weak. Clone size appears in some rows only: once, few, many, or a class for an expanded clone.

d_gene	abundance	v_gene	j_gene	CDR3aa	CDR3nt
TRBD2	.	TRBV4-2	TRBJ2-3	CASSQVRTSGGARTDTQYF	TGTGCCAGCAGCCAAGTCAGGACTAGCGGGGGGGCTAGGACAGATACGCAGTATTTT
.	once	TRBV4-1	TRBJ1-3	CASSQAGGDGNTIYF	TGCGCCAGCAGCCAAGCCGGGGGGGACGGAAACACCATATATTTT
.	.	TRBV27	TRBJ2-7	CASKSSYEQYF	TGTGCCAGCAAGAGCTCCTACGAGCAGTACTTC
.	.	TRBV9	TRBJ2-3	CASSRTISTDTQYF	TGTGCCAGCAGCAGGACAATTAGCACAGATACGCAGTATTTT
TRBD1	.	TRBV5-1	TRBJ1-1	CASSSLPGQGFDTEAFF	TGCGCCAGCAGCTCTCTACCGGGACAGGGGTTTGACACTGAAGCTTTCTTT
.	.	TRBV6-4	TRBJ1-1	CASSEQQNTEAFF	TGTGCCAGCAGTGAACAGCAGAACACTGAAGCTTTCTTT
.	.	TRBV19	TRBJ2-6	CASSFGGRSGANVLTF	TGTGCCAGTAGTTTCGGGGGCCGCTCTGGGGCCAACGTCCTGACTTTC
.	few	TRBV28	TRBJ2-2	CASSLLTGELFF	TGTGCCAGCAGTTTATTGACCGGGGAGCTGTTTTTT
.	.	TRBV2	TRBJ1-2	CASTPPNYGYTF	TGTGCCAGCACCCCCCCTAACTATGGCTACACCTTC
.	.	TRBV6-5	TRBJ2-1	CASSYSPQGSYNEQFF	TGTGCCAGCAGTTACTCGCCGCAGGGTTCTTACAATGAGCAGTTCTTC
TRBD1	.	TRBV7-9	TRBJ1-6	CASSSPLTGGNSPLHF	TGTGCCAGCAGTTCACCCCTGACAGGGGGAAATTCACCCCTCCACTTT
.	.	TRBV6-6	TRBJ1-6	CASSSGGGYSPLHF	TGTGCCAGCAGTTCTGGGGGGGGTTATTCACCCCTCCACTTT
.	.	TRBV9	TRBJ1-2	CASSPGQLYGYTF	TGTGCCAGCAGCCCTGGACAGCTCTATGGCTACACCTTC
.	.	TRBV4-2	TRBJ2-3	CASSQEEGGTDTQYF	TGTGCCAGCAGCCAAGAAGAGGGAGGCACAGATACGCAGTATTTT
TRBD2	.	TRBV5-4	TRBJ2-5	CASSYAGGRETQYF	TGTGCCAGCAGTTACGCGGGGGGGCGGGAGACCCAGTACTTC
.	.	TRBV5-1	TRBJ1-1	CASSLASPGEAFF	TGCGCCAGCAGCTTGGCCTCTCCGGGTGAAGCTTTCTTT
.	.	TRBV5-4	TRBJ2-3	CASARDGGTDTQYF	TGTGCCAGCGCCCGTGACGGGGGAACAGATACGCAGTATTTT
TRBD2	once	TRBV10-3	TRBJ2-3	CAISEAGGEGNTQYF	TGTGCCATCAGTGAGGCCGGGGGGGAGGGGAATACGCAGTATTTT
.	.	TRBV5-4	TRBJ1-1	CASSLAASMNTEAFF	TGTGCCAGCAGCCTGGCAGCTAGCATGAACACTGAAGCTTTCTTT
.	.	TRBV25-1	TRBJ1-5	CASSTLDSDNQPQHF	TGTGCCAGCAGCACTCTGGACAGCGACAATCAGCCCCAGCATTTT
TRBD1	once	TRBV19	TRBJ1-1	CASRQNRGENTEAFF	TGTGCCAGTAGGCAAAACAGGGGCGAGAACACTGAAGCTTTCTTT
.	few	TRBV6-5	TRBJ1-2	CASSYKGRSYGYTF	TGTGCCAGCAGTTACAAGGGACGGTCCTATGGCTACACCTTC
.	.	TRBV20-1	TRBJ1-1	CSVSGDTEAFF	TGCAGTGTCTCTGGGGACACTGAAGCTTTCTTT
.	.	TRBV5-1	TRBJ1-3	CASSLEGMTSGNTIYF	TGCGCCAGCAGCTTGGAAGGCATGACCTCTGGAAACACCATATATTTT
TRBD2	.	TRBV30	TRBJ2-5	CAWSPLGGGTQYF	TGTGCCTGGAGTCCGCTAGGCGGGGGAACCCAGTACTTC
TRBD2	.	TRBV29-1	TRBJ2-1	CSSGGVGEQFF	TGCAGCAGCGGGGGGGTGGGTGAGCAGTTCTTC
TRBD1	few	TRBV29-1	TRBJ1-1	CSVERGQGNTEAFF	TGCAGCGTTGAACGGGGACAGGGAAACACTGAAGCTTTCTTT